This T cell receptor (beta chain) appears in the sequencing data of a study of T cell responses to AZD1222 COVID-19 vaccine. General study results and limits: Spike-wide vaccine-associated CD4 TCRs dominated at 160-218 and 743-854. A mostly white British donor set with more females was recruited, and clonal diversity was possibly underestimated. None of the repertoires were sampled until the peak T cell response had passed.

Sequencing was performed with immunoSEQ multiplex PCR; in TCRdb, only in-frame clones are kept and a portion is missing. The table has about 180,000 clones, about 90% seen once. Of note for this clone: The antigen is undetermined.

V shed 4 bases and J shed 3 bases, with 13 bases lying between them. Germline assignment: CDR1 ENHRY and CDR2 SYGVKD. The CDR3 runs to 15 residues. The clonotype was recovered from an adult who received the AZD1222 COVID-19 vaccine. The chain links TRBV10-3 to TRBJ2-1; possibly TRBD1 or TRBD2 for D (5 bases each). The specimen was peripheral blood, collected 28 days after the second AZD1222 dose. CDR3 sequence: CAISGGPGGYNEQFF. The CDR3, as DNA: TGTGCCATCAGTGGGGGACCGGGCGGCTACAATGAGCAGTTCTTC.